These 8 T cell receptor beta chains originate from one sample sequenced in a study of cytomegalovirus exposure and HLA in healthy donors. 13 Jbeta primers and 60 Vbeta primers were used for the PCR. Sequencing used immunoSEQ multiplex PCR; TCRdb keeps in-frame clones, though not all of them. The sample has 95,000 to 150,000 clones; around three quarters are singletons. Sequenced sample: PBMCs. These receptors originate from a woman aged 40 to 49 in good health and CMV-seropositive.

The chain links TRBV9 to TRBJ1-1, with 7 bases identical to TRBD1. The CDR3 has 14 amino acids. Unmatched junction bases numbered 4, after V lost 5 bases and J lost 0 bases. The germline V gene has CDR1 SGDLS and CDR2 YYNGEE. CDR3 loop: CASSKQGMNTEAFF. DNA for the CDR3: TGTGCCAGCAGTAAACAGGGGATGAACACTGAAGCTTTCTTT.

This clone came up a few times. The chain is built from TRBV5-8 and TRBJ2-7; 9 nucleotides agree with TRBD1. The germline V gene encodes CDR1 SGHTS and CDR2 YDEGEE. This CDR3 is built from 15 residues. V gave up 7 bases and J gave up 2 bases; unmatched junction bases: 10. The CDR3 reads CASSKGGTGTYEQYF. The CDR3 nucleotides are TGTGCCAGCTCCAAGGGAGGGACAGGGACCTACGAGCAGTACTTC. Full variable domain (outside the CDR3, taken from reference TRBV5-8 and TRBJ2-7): EAGVTQSPTHLIKTRGQQATLRCSPISGHTSVYWYQQALGLGLQFLLWYDEGEERNRGNFPPRFSGRQFPNYSSELNVNALELEDSALYLCASSKGGTGTYEQYFGPGTRLTVT.

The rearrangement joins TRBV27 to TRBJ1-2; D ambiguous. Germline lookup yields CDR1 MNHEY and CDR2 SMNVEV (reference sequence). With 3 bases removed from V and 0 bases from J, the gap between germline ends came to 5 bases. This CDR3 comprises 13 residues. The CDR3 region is CASSFTANYGYTF. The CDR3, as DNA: TGTGCCAGCAGTTTTACGGCTAACTATGGCTACACCTTC.

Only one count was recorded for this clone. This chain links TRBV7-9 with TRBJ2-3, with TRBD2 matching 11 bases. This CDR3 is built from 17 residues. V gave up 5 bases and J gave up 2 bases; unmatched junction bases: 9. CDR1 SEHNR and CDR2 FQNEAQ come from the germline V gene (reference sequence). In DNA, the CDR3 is TGTGCCAGCAGCCCCCTAGGGACTAGCGGCCTCACAGATACGCAGTATTTT. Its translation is CASSPLGTSGLTDTQYF.

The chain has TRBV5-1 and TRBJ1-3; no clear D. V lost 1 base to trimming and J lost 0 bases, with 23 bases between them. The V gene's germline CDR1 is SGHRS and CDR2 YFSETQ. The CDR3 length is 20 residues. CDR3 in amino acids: CASSLSFSPGGPPSGNTIYF. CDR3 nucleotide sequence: TGCGCCAGCAGCTTGAGTTTTAGTCCAGGCGGGCCACCCTCTGGAAACACCATATATTTT.

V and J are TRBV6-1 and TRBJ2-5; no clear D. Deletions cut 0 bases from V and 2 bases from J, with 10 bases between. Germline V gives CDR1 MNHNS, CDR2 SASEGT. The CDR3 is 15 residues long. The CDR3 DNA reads TGTGCCAGCAGTGAAGCGCTTCCCGGTCAAGAGACCCAGTACTTC. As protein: CASSEALPGQETQYF.

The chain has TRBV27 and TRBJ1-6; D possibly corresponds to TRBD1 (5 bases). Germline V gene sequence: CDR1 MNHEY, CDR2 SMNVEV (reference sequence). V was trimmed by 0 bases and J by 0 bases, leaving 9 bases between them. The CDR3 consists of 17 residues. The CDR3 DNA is TGTGCCAGCAGTTTATCTGGGGGGAGCTCCTATAATTCACCCCTCCACTTT. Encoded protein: CASSLSGGSSYNSPLHF.

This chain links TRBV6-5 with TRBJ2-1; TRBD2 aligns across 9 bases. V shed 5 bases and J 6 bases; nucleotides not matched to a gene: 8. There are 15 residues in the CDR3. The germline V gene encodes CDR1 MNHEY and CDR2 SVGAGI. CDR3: CASSHPGLAGNEQFF. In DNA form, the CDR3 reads TGTGCCAGCAGTCATCCGGGACTAGCAGGCAATGAGCAGTTCTTC.